This T cell receptor beta chain was sequenced in a study of blood T cell repertoires in COVID-19. Study information: From T cells, B-cell-depleted T cells, or PBMCs came the material, which was cDNA or gDNA.

Germline CDR1 LNHDA, CDR2 SQIVND (reference sequence). Unmatched junction bases numbered 8, after V lost 10 bases and J lost 6 bases. This CDR3 is built from 13 residues. Assay used: immunoSEQ multiplex PCR; TCRdb lists only in-frame clones, some missing. The data show about 360,000 clones, approximately 86% seen once. Participants came from some 26 US areas, aged roughly 18 to 90 years. Membership in each cohort depended on participant-reported clinical history. The source of this sequence is a woman aged 40 to 55 with acute COVID-19. Sequencing was done on a sample of PBMCs or T cells enriched from blood (not recorded which). This chain connects TRBV19 to TRBJ1-5; 8 nucleotides line up with TRBD1. CDR3 in amino acids: CATASDRAQPQHF. The CDR3 nucleotides read TGTGCCACTGCTTCGGACAGGGCTCAGCCCCAGCATTTT. The full variable domain, in which reference TRBV19 and TRBJ1-5 provide the parts outside the CDR3, is DGGITQSPKYLFRKEGQNVTLSCEQNLNHDAMYWYRQDPGQGLRLIYYSQIVNDFQKGDIAEGYSVSREKKESFPLTVTSAQKNPTAFYLCATASDRAQPQHFGDGTRLSIL.